This T cell receptor (beta chain) came from a study of breast tumors, draining lymph nodes, adjacent tissues. Axillary draining lymph nodes of breast cancer patients supplied the node samples. TCRdb re-called the multiplex PCR reads with MiXCR, one entry per CDR3 protein. The table includes about 180,000 distinct CDR3 sequences, about 33% detected once. The CDR3 has 13 residues. Deletions cut 8 bases from V and 2 bases from J, with 14 bases between. The V gene's germline CDR1 is DFQATT and CDR2 SNEGSKA (reference sequence). Many counts were recorded for this clonotype. The TCR comes from a female donor with breast cancer. Some clones in this sample may be carry-over from other donors' samples. V gene TRBV20-1 combines with J gene TRBJ2-3, with D maybe TRBD2 (6 bases). The specimen sequenced was axillary lymph node tissue. The CDR3 DNA reads as TGCAGTTGGGCCTTAGCGGTCACAGATACGCAGTATTTT. This sequence encodes CSWALAVTDTQYF.